One sample yielded the 10 T cell receptor beta chains listed below, sequenced in a study of blood T cell repertoires in COVID-19. TCRdb keeps only in-frame clones here, not all; method: immunoSEQ multiplex PCR. The sample contains 410,000 or so clones, roughly 88% of which appear only once. Sequencing was done on a sample of peripheral blood. These TCRs come from a woman in her 30s with active or convalescent COVID-19.

The V gene is TRBV5-1, the J gene TRBJ1-1; TRBD1 aligns across 7 bases. Germline assignment: CDR1 SGHRS and CDR2 YFSETQ. The V and J ends lost 7 bases and 0 bases, in that order; junction bases with no gene match: 9. The CDR3 extends over 15 amino acids. The CDR3 region is CASRLTGSVNTEAFF. CDR3 sequence (DNA): TGCGCCAGCCGACTGACAGGGTCGGTGAACACTGAAGCTTTCTTT.

The chain employs TRBV2 and TRBJ1-6; D uncertain. This CDR3 has 15 amino acids. CDR1 is SNHLY and CDR2 is FYNNEI in the germline V gene. Trimming stripped 3 bases from V and 7 bases from J, with 13 bases between. This chain's CDR3 is CASSDFHSRNSPLHF. For the CDR3, the DNA is TGTGCCAGCAGTGATTTCCACAGTAGGAATTCACCCCTCCACTTT. Supplemented by reference TRBV2 and TRBJ1-6, the full variable domain reads EPEVTQTPSHQVTQMGQEVILRCVPISNHLYFYWYRQILGQKVEFLVSFYNNEISEKSEIFDDQFSVERPDGSNFTLKIRSTKLEDSAMYFCASSDFHSRNSPLHFGNGTRLTVT.

The V gene is TRBV5-3, the J gene TRBJ1-2; D perhaps matches TRBD1 (6 bases). TRBV5-3 is identified as an open reading frame with a role that is uncertain. The germline V and J ends were trimmed by 4 bases and 6 bases, with 10 bases remaining between them. The CDR3 extends over 12 amino acids. The CDR3 coding sequence is TGTGCCAGAAGCACACAGGGCGATGGCTACACCTTC. Encoded protein: CARSTQGDGYTF.

The chain carries TRBV27 and TRBJ2-3, with a tentative D call TRBD2 (5 bases). This CDR3 has 14 residues. Trimming took 1 base from V and 3 from J, leaving 8 bases between them. Germline CDR1 reads MNHEY; CDR2 reads SMNVEV (reference sequence). CDR3 loop: CASSLFTRTDTQYF. In nucleotides, the CDR3 is TGTGCCAGCAGTTTATTTACTAGAACAGATACGCAGTATTTT.

V is TRBV25-1 and J is TRBJ2-3; tentative D call: TRBD1 (6 bases). The germline V gene has CDR1 MGHDK and CDR2 SYGVNS. The CDR3 loop spans 14 amino acids. V dropped 3 bases and J dropped 1 base, with 8 bases sitting between them. The chain's CDR3 is CASSDWTGTDTQYF. The CDR3 bases are TGTGCCAGCAGTGATTGGACAGGCACAGATACGCAGTATTTT. Full variable domain (rest looked up from reference TRBV25-1 and TRBJ2-3): EADIYQTPRYLVIGTGKKITLECSQTMGHDKMYWYQQDPGMELHLIHYSYGVNSTEKGDLSSESTVSRIRTEHFPLTLESARPSHTSQYLCASSDWTGTDTQYFGPGTRLTVL.

This clone showed up just once. The CDR3 DNA reads TGTGCCAGCAGCCAAGAGTGGGCGTGGGGGCTAGATAATTTCGAGCAGTACTTC. Translating it yields CASSQEWAWGLDNFEQYF. The gene calls are TRBV4-2 and TRBJ2-7, with a weak D call TRBD1 (6 bases). The CDR3 sequence is 18 residues long. Per the germline V gene, CDR1 is LGHNA and CDR2 is YNFKEQ. Trimming shortened V by 0 bases and J by 6 bases, and 24 bases separated the two germline ends.

The CDR3 nucleotides are TGTGCCAGTCGCGTAGGACGGGGATTTGCAACTAATGAAAAACTGTTTTTT. The encoded protein is CASRVGRGFATNEKLFF. This sequence joins TRBV19 and TRBJ1-4; no clear D. Trimming removed 8 bases at V and 0 bases at J, with 19 bases between. The germline V gene has CDR1 LNHDA and CDR2 SQIVND (reference sequence). The CDR3 totals 17 residues.

The V call is TRBV7-2, the J call TRBJ2-1; D call uncertain. Germline V gives CDR1 SGHTA, CDR2 FQGNSA. V was cut by 2 bases and J by 7 bases, with 12 bases left in between. The CDR3 covers 14 residues. As DNA, the CDR3 is TGTGCCAGCAGCTTACAAAGGTTCGGGAATGAGCAGTTCTTC. This codes for CASSLQRFGNEQFF. Full variable domain (outside the CDR3, taken from reference TRBV7-2 and TRBJ2-1): GAGVSQSPSNKVTEKGKDVELRCDPISGHTALYWYRQSLGQGLEFLIYFQGNSAPDKSGLPSDRFSAERTGGSVSTLTIQRTQQEDSAVYLCASSLQRFGNEQFFGPGTRLTVL.

The V and J genes are TRBV30 and TRBJ2-7; weak D call: TRBD2 (5 bases). The CDR3 length is 13 residues. The V gene lost 3 bases and the J gene lost 2 bases, with 11 bases spanning the gap. Per germline, CDR1 GTSNPN and CDR2 SVGIG (reference sequence). The CDR3, as DNA: TGTGCCTGGAGCCGGGGTTATACCTACGAGCAGTACTTC. Encoded protein: CAWSRGYTYEQYF.

This clone was detected many times. J is TRBJ2-7 and V is TRBV25-1, with D maybe TRBD1 (6 bases). Germline CDR1 reads MGHDK; CDR2 reads SYGVNS. CDR3 length: 16 amino acids. V lost 0 bases, J lost 6 bases, and 18 bases lay in between. CDR3 bases: TGTGCCAGCAGTGAATATTCTCCCGTCAGGGGCGGCGAGCAGTACTTC. It is translated as CASSEYSPVRGGEQYF.